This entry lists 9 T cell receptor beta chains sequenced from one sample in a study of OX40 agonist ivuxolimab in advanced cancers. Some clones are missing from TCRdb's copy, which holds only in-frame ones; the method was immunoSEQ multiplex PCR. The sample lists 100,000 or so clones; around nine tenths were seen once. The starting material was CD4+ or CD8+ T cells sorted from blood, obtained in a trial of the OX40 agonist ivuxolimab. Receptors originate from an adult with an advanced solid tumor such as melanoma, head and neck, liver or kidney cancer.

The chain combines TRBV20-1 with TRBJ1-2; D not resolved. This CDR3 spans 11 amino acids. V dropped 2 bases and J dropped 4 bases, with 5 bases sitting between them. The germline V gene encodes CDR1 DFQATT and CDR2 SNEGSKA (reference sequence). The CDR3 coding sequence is TGCAGTGCTAGACAGGTCTATGGCTACACCTTC. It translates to CSARQVYGYTF.

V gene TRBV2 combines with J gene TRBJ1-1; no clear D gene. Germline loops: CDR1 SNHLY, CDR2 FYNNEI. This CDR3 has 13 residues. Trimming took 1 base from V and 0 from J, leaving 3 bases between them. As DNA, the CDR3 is TGTGCCAGCAGTGAAGATGTGAACACTGAAGCTTTCTTT. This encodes CASSEDVNTEAFF. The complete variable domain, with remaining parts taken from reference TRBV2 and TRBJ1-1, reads EPEVTQTPSHQVTQMGQEVILRCVPISNHLYFYWYRQILGQKVEFLVSFYNNEISEKSEIFDDQFSVERPDGSNFTLKIRSTKLEDSAMYFCASSEDVNTEAFFGQGTRLTVV.

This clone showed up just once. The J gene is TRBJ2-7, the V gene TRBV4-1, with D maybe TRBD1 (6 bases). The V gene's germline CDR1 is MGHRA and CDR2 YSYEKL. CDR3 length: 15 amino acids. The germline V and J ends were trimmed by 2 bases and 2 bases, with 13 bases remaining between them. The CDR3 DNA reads TGCGCCAGCAGCCAATTTACAGGGAGCGCCTACGAGCAGTACTTC. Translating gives CASSQFTGSAYEQYF.

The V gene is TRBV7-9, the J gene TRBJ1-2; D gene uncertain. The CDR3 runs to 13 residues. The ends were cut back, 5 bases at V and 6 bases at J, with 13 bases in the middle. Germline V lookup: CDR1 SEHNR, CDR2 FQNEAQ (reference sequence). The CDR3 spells CASSPGLVDGYTF. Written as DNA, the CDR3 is TGTGCCAGCAGCCCCGGGCTTGTGGATGGCTACACCTTC.

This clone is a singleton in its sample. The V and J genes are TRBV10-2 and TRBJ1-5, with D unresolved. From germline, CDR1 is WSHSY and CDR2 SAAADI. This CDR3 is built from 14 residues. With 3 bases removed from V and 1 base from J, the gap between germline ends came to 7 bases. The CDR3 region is CASSEARSNQPQHF. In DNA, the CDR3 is TGCGCCAGCAGTGAAGCGCGAAGCAATCAGCCCCAGCATTTT.

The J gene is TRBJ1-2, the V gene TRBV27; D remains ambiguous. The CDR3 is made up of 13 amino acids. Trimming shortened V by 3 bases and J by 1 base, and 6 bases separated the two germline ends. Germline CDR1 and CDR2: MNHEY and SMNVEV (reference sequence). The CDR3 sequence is CASSFGRNYGYTF. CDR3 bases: TGTGCCAGCAGTTTTGGACGTAACTATGGCTACACCTTC.

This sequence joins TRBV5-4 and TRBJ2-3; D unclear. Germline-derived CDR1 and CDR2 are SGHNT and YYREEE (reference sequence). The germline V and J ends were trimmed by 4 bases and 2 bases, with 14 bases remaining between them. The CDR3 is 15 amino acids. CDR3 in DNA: TGTGCCAGCAGCCCACCTTGGCGGCCCACAGATACGCAGTATTTT. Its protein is CASSPPWRPTDTQYF. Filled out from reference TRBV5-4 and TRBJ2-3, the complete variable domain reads ETGVTQSPTHLIKTRGQQVTLRCSSQSGHNTVSWYQQALGQGPQFIFQYYREEENGRGNFPPRFSGLQFPNYSSELNVNALELDDSALYLCASSPPWRPTDTQYFGPGTRLTVL.

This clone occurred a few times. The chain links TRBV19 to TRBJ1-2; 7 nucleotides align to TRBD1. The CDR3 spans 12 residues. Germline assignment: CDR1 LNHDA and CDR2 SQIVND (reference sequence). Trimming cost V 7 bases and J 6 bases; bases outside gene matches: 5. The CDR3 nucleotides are TGTGCCAGTAAGGGACAGTTGAATGGCTACACCTTC. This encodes CASKGQLNGYTF.

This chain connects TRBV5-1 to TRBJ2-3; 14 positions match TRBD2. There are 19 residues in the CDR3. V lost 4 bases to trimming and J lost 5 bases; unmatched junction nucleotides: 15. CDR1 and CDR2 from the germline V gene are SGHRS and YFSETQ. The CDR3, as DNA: TGCGCCAGCAGCCTTGCGCCCGGGACTAGCGGGAGCCCCTTAGATACGCAGTATTTT. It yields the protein CASSLAPGTSGSPLDTQYF. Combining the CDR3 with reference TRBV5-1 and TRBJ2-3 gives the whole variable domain KAGVTQTPRYLIKTRGQQVTLSCSPISGHRSVSWYQQTPGQGLQFLFEYFSETQRNKGNFPGRFSGRQFSNSRSEMNVSTLELGDSALYLCASSLAPGTSGSPLDTQYFGPGTRLTVL.